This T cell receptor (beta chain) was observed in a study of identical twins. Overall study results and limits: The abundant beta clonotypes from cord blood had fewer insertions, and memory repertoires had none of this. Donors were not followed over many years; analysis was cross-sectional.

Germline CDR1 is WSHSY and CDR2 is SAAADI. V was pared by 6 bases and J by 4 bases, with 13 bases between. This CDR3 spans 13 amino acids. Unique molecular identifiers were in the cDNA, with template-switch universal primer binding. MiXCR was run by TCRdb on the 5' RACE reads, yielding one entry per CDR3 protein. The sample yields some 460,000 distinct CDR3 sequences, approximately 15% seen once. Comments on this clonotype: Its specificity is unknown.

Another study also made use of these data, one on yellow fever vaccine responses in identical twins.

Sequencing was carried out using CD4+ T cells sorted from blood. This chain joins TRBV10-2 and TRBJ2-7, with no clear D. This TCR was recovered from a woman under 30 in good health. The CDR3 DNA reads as TGCGCCAGCAGCCAGGCTGCTGGGTACGAGCAGTACTTC. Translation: CASSQAAGYEQYF.